The subject of this entry is one TCR beta chain. Its antigen remains unidentified. This sample stems from a study of cytomegalovirus exposure and HLA in healthy donors. Study overall: HLA-typed donors were the source of 83 million or so unique TCRs, which an early data release held. General observations from the study: The authors excluded some V segments, including TRBV6-2 and TRBV6-3, as indistinguishable.

This CDR3 comprises 18 residues. J was trimmed by 2 bases and V by 0 bases; bases with no gene match: 8. CDR1 is MNHEY and CDR2 is SMNVEV in the germline V gene (reference sequence). PCR amplification relied on 60 Vbeta primers (plus 13 Jbeta primers). The repertoire was sequenced with immunoSEQ multiplex PCR; TCRdb's copy has only in-frame clones and lacks some. The data show around 76,000 clones, 70% seen once. The rearrangement joins TRBV27 to TRBJ2-3, with 10 nucleotides matching TRBD2. Sequencing was done on a sample of PBMCs. The origin of this receptor is a woman aged 45-60 years in good health and CMV-seropositive. The CDR3 nucleotides are TGTGCCAGCAGTTTATCCGGCCTAGCGGGAGCTCTCACAGATACGCAGTATTTT. Protein product: CASSLSGLAGALTDTQYF.